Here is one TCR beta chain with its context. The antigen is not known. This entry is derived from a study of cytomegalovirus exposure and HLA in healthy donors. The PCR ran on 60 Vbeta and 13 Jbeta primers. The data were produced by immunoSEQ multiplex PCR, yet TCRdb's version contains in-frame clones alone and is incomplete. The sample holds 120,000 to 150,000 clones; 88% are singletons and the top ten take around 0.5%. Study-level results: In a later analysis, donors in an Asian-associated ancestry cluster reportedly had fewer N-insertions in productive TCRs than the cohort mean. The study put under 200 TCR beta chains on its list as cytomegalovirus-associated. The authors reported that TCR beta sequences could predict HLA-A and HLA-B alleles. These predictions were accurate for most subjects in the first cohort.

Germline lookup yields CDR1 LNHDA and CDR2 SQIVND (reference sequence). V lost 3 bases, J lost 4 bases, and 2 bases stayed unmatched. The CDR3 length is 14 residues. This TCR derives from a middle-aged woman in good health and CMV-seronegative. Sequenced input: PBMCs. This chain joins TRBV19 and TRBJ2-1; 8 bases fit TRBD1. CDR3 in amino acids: CASSMGQAYNEQFF. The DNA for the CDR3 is TGTGCCAGTAGTATGGGACAGGCGTACAATGAGCAGTTCTTC.